A single sample is the source of the 30 T cell receptor beta chains below, sequenced in a study of neurological immune-mediated disorders. TCRdb re-derived calls from the 5' RACE reads in MiXCR, one entry per CDR3 protein. The sample yields some 66,000 distinct CDR3 sequences, 3.4% seen once. Sample: PBMCs. Receptors were obtained from a man aged 40-49 years with multiple sclerosis.

This clonotype has ten or more counts. The genes are TRBV7-8 and TRBJ1-2; 9 positions match TRBD1. Trimming at V came to 1 base and at J to 5 bases, leaving 11 bases not matched to a gene. Germline V gene lookup returns CDR1 SGHVS and CDR2 FQNEAQ. This CDR3 has 17 amino acids. The CDR3 here is CASSLGGNRGLGYGYTF. As DNA, the CDR3 is TGTGCCAGCAGCTTAGGGGGGAACAGGGGGCTTGGATATGGCTACACCTTC. Supplemented by reference TRBV7-8 and TRBJ1-2, the full variable domain reads GAGVSQSPRYKVAKRGQDVALRCDPISGHVSLFWYQQALGQGPEFLTYFQNEAQLDKSGLPSDRFFAERPEGSVSTLKIQRTQQEDSAVYLCASSLGGNRGLGYGYTFGSGTRLTVV.

This clonotype was counted at least ten times. This chain links TRBV5-1 with TRBJ1-2; 8 nucleotides match TRBD1. CDR1 is SGHRS and CDR2 is YFSETQ in the germline V gene. V shed 4 bases and J 3 bases; nucleotides not matched to a gene: 2. The CDR3 consists of 13 residues. CDR3 nucleotide sequence: TGCGCCAGCAGCGCGGGACAGGACTATGGCTACACCTTC. Amino acids: CASSAGQDYGYTF.

This clonotype has a count of ten or more. The V and J genes are TRBV5-1 and TRBJ1-1; TRBD1 matches 8 bases. The CDR3 totals 13 residues. Trimming cost V 4 bases and J 3 bases; bases outside gene matches: 2. Germline CDR1 is SGHRS and CDR2 is YFSETQ. The CDR3 loop reads CASSQTGDTEAFF. The CDR3 nucleotides are TGCGCCAGCAGCCAGACAGGGGACACTGAAGCTTTCTTT. The variable domain in full, with the rest retrieved from reference TRBV5-1 and TRBJ1-1, is KAGVTQTPRYLIKTRGQQVTLSCSPISGHRSVSWYQQTPGQGLQFLFEYFSETQRNKGNFPGRFSGRQFSNSRSEMNVSTLELGDSALYLCASSQTGDTEAFFGQGTRLTVV.

This clonotype showed up many times. V and J are TRBV20-1 and TRBJ2-7, with TRBD1 as a possible D gene (6 bases). The CDR3 consists of 11 residues. CDR1 is DFQATT, CDR2 SNEGSKA, per germline (reference sequence). V was pared by 3 bases and J by 6 bases, with 9 bases between. The DNA for the CDR3 is TGCAGTGCTAGTGCCAGGGGCGAGCAGTACTTC. Encoded protein: CSASARGEQYF.

This clonotype has ten or more counts. J is TRBJ2-3 and V is TRBV3-1; 9 bases are a match to TRBD1. This CDR3 has 17 residues. The trim removed 0 bases at V and 5 bases at J, leaving 9 bases unmatched. The V gene's germline CDR1 is LGHDT and CDR2 YNNKEL (reference sequence). The CDR3: CASSQDPGRQGEDTQYF. Here the CDR3 DNA reads TGTGCCAGCAGCCAAGATCCGGGGAGACAGGGGGAAGATACGCAGTATTTT.

This clonotype was counted at least ten times. J is TRBJ1-3 and V is TRBV18; D call uncertain. Looked up from germline, CDR1 is KGHSH and CDR2 is LQKENI. The CDR3 consists of 15 residues. The V gene lost 2 bases and the J gene lost 2 bases, with 10 bases spanning the gap. The CDR3 here is CASSPTATPGNTIYF. The CDR3 DNA reads as TGTGCCAGCTCACCAACCGCAACTCCTGGAAACACCATATATTTT. Full variable domain (remainder filled in from reference TRBV18 and TRBJ1-3): NAGVMQNPRHLVRRRGQEARLRCSPMKGHSHVYWYRQLPEEGLKFMVYLQKENIIDESGMPKERFSAEFPKEGPSILRIQQVVRGDSAAYFCASSPTATPGNTIYFGEGSWLTVV.

Concerning this clonotype itself: A much larger clone differs from this one at a single base, so this may be a read error. This chain links TRBV7-8 with TRBJ1-5; D is unresolved. Germline assignment: CDR1 SGHVS and CDR2 FQNEAQ. This CDR3 is 12 amino acids long. The CDR3 nucleotides read TGTGCCAGCAGCTTAGCGGCTCAGCACCAGCATTTT. Protein: CASSLAAQHQHF.

This clonotype has at least ten counts. The V and J genes are TRBV3-1 and TRBJ2-1, with TRBD2 matching 7 bases. This CDR3 is built from 17 residues. V lost 1 base, J lost 0 bases, and 6 bases stayed unmatched. Germline V CDR1 and CDR2: LGHDT, YNNKEL (reference sequence). As DNA, the CDR3 is TGTGCCAGCAGCCAAGCCCCAAGCGGGACCTCCTACAATGAGCAGTTCTTC. It codes for CASSQAPSGTSYNEQFF.

This clonotype appeared many times. This chain joins TRBV2 and TRBJ1-5; TRBD1 might be the D (6 bases). The germline V gene encodes CDR1 SNHLY and CDR2 FYNNEI. The V and J ends lost 3 bases and 3 bases respectively, with 18 bases between them. This CDR3 region has 17 residues. CDR3 DNA: TGTGCCAGCAGTGAGGTACGGTCTGGGACAAACAATCAGCCCCAGCATTTT. It encodes CASSEVRSGTNNQPQHF.

This clonotype was picked up many times. The chain links TRBV7-6 to TRBJ1-2; D unclear. This CDR3 is built from 12 residues. Trimming stripped 1 base from V and 13 bases from J, with 13 bases between. From germline, CDR1 is SGHVS and CDR2 FNYEAQ. CDR3 residues: CASSLESGLATF. CDR3 sequence (DNA): TGTGCCAGCAGCTTAGAAAGCGGCCTCGCCACCTTC.

At least ten counts were recorded for this clonotype. V and J are TRBV20-1 and TRBJ1-1; the D gene is possibly TRBD1 (6 bases). Germline lookup yields CDR1 DFQATT and CDR2 SNEGSKA (reference sequence). V lost 4 bases, J lost 11 bases, and 14 bases lay in between. The CDR3 runs to 11 residues. CDR3 DNA sequence: TGCAGTGCTAATTACAGGGTGGGGGCTTTCTTT. This encodes CSANYRVGAFF.

This clonotype was found a few times. The chain recombines TRBV12-3 or TRBV12-4 with TRBJ2-7; D is perhaps TRBD2 (6 bases). This CDR3 spans 14 amino acids. Trimming shortened V by 4 bases and J by 3 bases, and 13 bases separated the two germline ends. The CDR3 nucleotides read TGTGCCAGCAGTTCCGGTAGCGGACTCTACGAGCAGTACTTC. As protein: CASSSGSGLYEQYF.

This clonotype came up many times. This chain links TRBV28 with TRBJ1-3; 7 nucleotides align to TRBD1. Germline V gene data show CDR1 as MDHEN and CDR2 as SYDVKM. The CDR3 covers 13 residues. V shed 6 bases, J shed 5 bases, and the junction held 4 bases outside the gene matches. The CDR3 reads CASRTGVRNTIYF. The CDR3 DNA reads as TGTGCCAGCAGAACAGGGGTGAGAAACACCATATATTTT. Variable domain in full (rest from reference TRBV28 and TRBJ1-3): DVKVTQSSRYLVKRTGEKVFLECVQDMDHENMFWYRQDPGLGLRLIYFSYDVKMKEKGDIPEGYSVSREKKERFSLILESASTNQTSMYLCASRTGVRNTIYFGEGSWLTVV.

Ten or more counts support this clonotype. CDR3 amino acids: CASSPRDSQAFF. CDR3 DNA: TGTGCCAGCAGTCCCCGGGACAGCCAAGCTTTCTTT. The chain joins TRBV6-5 to TRBJ1-1; TRBD1 matches at 7 bases. V lost 5 bases, J lost 9 bases, and 6 bases stayed unmatched. Germline-derived CDR1 and CDR2 are MNHEY and SVGAGI. This CDR3 has 12 residues.

This clonotype was picked up many times. V and J are TRBV7-8 and TRBJ2-7; the match to TRBD2 covers 8 bases. CDR1 is SGHVS and CDR2 is FQNEAQ in the germline V gene. The CDR3 runs 16 residues. V trimming: 5 bases; J trimming: 2 bases; junction bases outside the gene matches: 11. The CDR3 loop reads CASSPPSSGSPYEQYF. CDR3 coding DNA: TGTGCCAGCAGCCCACCCAGCAGCGGGAGTCCCTACGAGCAGTACTTC.

The CDR3 sequence: CAWSPNHRANSEQFF. The CDR3 region has the DNA TGTGCCTGGAGTCCAAACCACAGGGCAAATAGTGAGCAGTTCTTC. This sequence joins TRBV30 and TRBJ2-1, with D perhaps matching TRBD1 (6 bases). The V gene lost 2 bases and the J gene lost 9 bases, with 20 bases spanning the gap. Germline-derived CDR1 and CDR2 are GTSNPN and SVGIG (reference sequence). This CDR3 spans 15 amino acids.

This clonotype was seen many times. The rearrangement joins TRBV5-1 to TRBJ1-1, with D unresolved. The V and J ends lost 7 bases and 0 bases respectively, with 16 bases between them. CDR1 and CDR2 from the germline V gene are SGHRS and YFSETQ. The CDR3 has 15 amino acids. CDR3 in DNA: TGCGCCAGCCGTAAGTATACGGGGTTGAACACTGAAGCTTTCTTT. Its translation is CASRKYTGLNTEAFF.

This clonotype has more than one count but fewer than ten. CDR3 sequence reads: CASSEAGTTQETQYF. CDR3 bases: TGTGCCAGCAGTGAAGCAGGGACTACCCAAGAGACCCAGTACTTC. The chain has TRBV2 and TRBJ2-5, with TRBD2 matching 7 bases. The length of the CDR3 is 15 residues. The V and J ends lost 0 bases and 1 base, in that order; junction bases with no gene match: 2. Germline V lookup: CDR1 SNHLY, CDR2 FYNNEI.

The chain couples TRBV20-1 to TRBJ1-1, with 7 positions matching TRBD1. This CDR3 is 13 amino acids long. The ends lost 6 bases at V and 3 bases at J; junction bases unmatched: 7. Per the germline V gene, CDR1 is DFQATT and CDR2 is SNEGSKA (reference sequence). The CDR3 is CSAEGTADTEAFF. DNA for the CDR3: TGCAGTGCCGAAGGGACAGCCGACACTGAAGCTTTCTTT.

This clonotype was recorded many times. The chain carries TRBV5-1 and TRBJ2-1; D perhaps matches TRBD1 (5 bases). The V gene's germline CDR1 is SGHRS and CDR2 YFSETQ. The CDR3 has 14 residues. Deletions cut 4 bases from V and 0 bases from J, with 8 bases between. The CDR3, as DNA: TGCGCCAGCAGCGCCGACAGCTCCTACAATGAGCAGTTCTTC. It is translated as CASSADSSYNEQFF. Together with reference TRBV5-1 and TRBJ2-1, the CDR3 gives the full variable domain: KAGVTQTPRYLIKTRGQQVTLSCSPISGHRSVSWYQQTPGQGLQFLFEYFSETQRNKGNFPGRFSGRQFSNSRSEMNVSTLELGDSALYLCASSADSSYNEQFFGPGTRLTVL.

The table lists this clonotype with many counts. The V gene is TRBV7-9, the J gene TRBJ1-4; TRBD1 might be the D (5 bases). This CDR3 contains 16 residues. Germline values: CDR1 SEHNR, CDR2 FQNEAQ (reference sequence). V was shortened by 1 base and J by 4 bases, with 13 bases between the two germline ends. The CDR3 region has the DNA TGTGCCAGCAGCTTAGGTGGGGCGCGGGGTAATGAAAAACTGTTTTTT. This translates into CASSLGGARGNEKLFF.

The sample holds many counts of this clonotype. The chain combines TRBV29-1 with TRBJ2-3; TRBD1 aligns across 7 bases. This CDR3 has 14 amino acids. Per germline, CDR1 SQVTM and CDR2 ANQGSEA. V lost 2 bases, J lost 3 bases, and 5 bases stayed unmatched. For the CDR3, the DNA is TGCAGCGTTGAAAGACAGGGTAAAACAGATACGCAGTATTTT. Translating it yields CSVERQGKTDTQYF.

This clonotype has a count of ten or more. The V and J genes are TRBV5-1 and TRBJ2-1, with 9 bases lining up with TRBD1. The CDR3 has 16 amino acids. After removal of 3 bases from V and 4 bases from J, the junction contained 8 bases not matched to a gene. CDR1 is SGHRS and CDR2 is YFSETQ in the germline V gene. CDR3 DNA sequence: TGCGCCAGCAGCTGGGCCGGGACAGGGTCTTACAATGAGCAGTTCTTC. It encodes CASSWAGTGSYNEQFF.

This clonotype was detected a few times. The rearrangement links TRBV3-1 to TRBJ2-6; no firm D call. The CDR3 spans 13 residues. Germline CDR1 and CDR2: LGHDT and YNNKEL (reference sequence). Deletions cut 2 bases from V and 2 bases from J, with 1 base between. The CDR3 DNA is TGTGCCAGCAGCCAACCTGGGGCCAACGTCCTGACTTTC. It specifies CASSQPGANVLTF.

This clonotype was picked up a small number of times. The chain couples TRBV7-9 to TRBJ2-6; no clear D. The CDR3 loop spans 15 amino acids. With 3 bases removed from V and 0 bases from J, the gap between germline ends came to 6 bases. CDR1 is SEHNR, CDR2 FQNEAQ, per germline (reference sequence). The CDR3 coding sequence is TGTGCCAGCAGCTTGGAGATCTCTGGGGCCAACGTCCTGACTTTC. This sequence encodes CASSLEISGANVLTF.

The chain employs TRBV3-1 and TRBJ1-1, with D possibly TRBD1 on 5 matching bases. There are 14 residues in the CDR3. V was cut by 0 bases and J by 1 base, with 6 bases left in between. Per the germline V gene, CDR1 is LGHDT and CDR2 is YNNKEL (reference sequence). CDR3 region: CASSQDGGNTEAFF. CDR3 coding DNA: TGTGCCAGCAGCCAAGATGGGGGGAACACTGAAGCTTTCTTT.

At least ten counts were recorded for this clonotype. The rearrangement links TRBV7-3 to TRBJ1-6, with D possibly matching TRBD1 (6 bases). The CDR3 covers 13 residues. V was cut by 3 bases and J by 14 bases, with 14 bases left in between. Per the germline V gene, CDR1 is SGHTA and CDR2 is FQGTGA. The CDR3 spells CASSFGREGALHF. The CDR3 DNA follows: TGTGCCAGCAGCTTCGGGCGTGAGGGGGCCCTCCACTTT.

This clonotype was seen at least ten times. The chain is built from TRBV10-3 and TRBJ2-2, with D hard to call. V lost 11 bases to trimming and J lost 5 bases, with 15 bases between them. Germline V gene data show CDR1 as ENHRY and CDR2 as SYGVKD. The CDR3 runs to 13 residues. The CDR3 DNA sequence: TGTGCCTTTCGTAGCCTAGATACCGGGGAGCTGTTTTTT. Translating gives CAFRSLDTGELFF.

This clonotype occurred a few times. The chain carries TRBV20-1 and TRBJ2-2, with D possibly TRBD1 on 6 matching bases. The CDR3 spans 14 residues. Germline CDR1 reads DFQATT; CDR2 reads SNEGSKA (reference sequence). V was cut by 1 base and J by 2 bases, with 8 bases left in between. The CDR3: CSARGDINTGELFF. The CDR3 DNA follows: TGCAGTGCTAGAGGGGACATCAACACCGGGGAGCTGTTTTTT.

This clonotype was seen at least ten times. The chain is built from TRBV6-5 and TRBJ1-2; TRBD1 is a possible D gene (6 bases). The germline CDR1 and CDR2 sequences are MNHEY and SVGAGI. Trimming pared 5 bases from V and 4 bases from J, leaving 14 bases between. This CDR3 contains 14 residues. CDR3 in DNA: TGTGCCAGCAGTAAGGCAGGGGATCTCTATGGCTACACCTTC. Its translation is CASSKAGDLYGYTF.